This T cell receptor (beta chain) appears in the sequencing data of a study of cytomegalovirus exposure and HLA in healthy donors. Whole-study findings and limits: While the bulk of TCR sequences proved rare, some public TCRs turned up in many donors. It was about 180 TCR beta chains that were listed as cytomegalovirus-associated.

PCR was performed using 60 Vbeta and 13 Jbeta primers. Clones were read by immunoSEQ multiplex PCR, and TCRdb kept only the in-frame ones, dropping some. The data show 100,000 to 150,000 clones, approximately 66% seen once. This clone was seen a few times. Its target is unknown. V shed 4 bases and J 3 bases; nucleotides not matched to a gene: 8. CDR1 and CDR2 from the germline V gene are GTSNPN and SVGIG (reference sequence). This CDR3 comprises 15 residues. The chain recombines TRBV30 with TRBJ1-2, with TRBD1 matching 10 bases. The receptor comes from a woman aged 35 to 49 in good health and CMV-seropositive. Material: PBMCs. In DNA, the CDR3 is TGTGCCTGGACTTCTCCGGGACAGGGGTACTATGGCTACACCTTC. Encoded protein: CAWTSPGQGYYGYTF.